One sample yielded the 23 T cell receptor beta chains listed below, sequenced in a study of blood T cell repertoires in COVID-19. The assay was immunoSEQ multiplex PCR, and TCRdb's table has in-frame clones only and misses some. Of approximately 250,000 clones in the sample, approximately 85% were seen once. Material for sequencing was PBMCs or T cells enriched from blood (not recorded which). These receptors came from a woman between 50 and 59 years old with acute COVID-19.

This clone was detected once. This sequence joins TRBV5-5 and TRBJ1-5; TRBD1 matches 8 bases. The ends lost 5 bases at V and 1 base at J; junction bases unmatched: 8. Germline lookup yields CDR1 SGHKS and CDR2 YYEKEE (reference sequence). The CDR3 runs 16 residues. CDR3 DNA sequence: TGTGCCAGCAGACAAACAGGGGGTTACAGCAATCAGCCCCAGCATTTT. It specifies CASRQTGGYSNQPQHF.

The chain has TRBV30 and TRBJ1-1, with TRBD1 as a possible D gene (5 bases). V lost 4 bases, J lost 3 bases, and 15 bases lay in between. This CDR3 has 14 amino acids. Germline CDR1 GTSNPN, CDR2 SVGIG (reference sequence). The CDR3 coding sequence is TGTGCCTGGAACGAGGAGGGGCGGCACACTGAAGCTTTCTTT. Amino acid sequence: CAWNEEGRHTEAFF. The full variable domain, rest sourced from reference TRBV30 and TRBJ1-1, is SQTIHQWPATLVQPVGSPLSLECTVEGTSNPNLYWYRQAAGRGLQLLFYSVGIGQISSEVPQNLSASRPQDRQFILSSKKLLLSDSGFYLCAWNEEGRHTEAFFGQGTRLTVV.

This chain connects TRBV9 to TRBJ1-3; no clear D gene. CDR3 length: 17 amino acids. V was clipped by 0 bases and J by 0 bases, with 13 bases between them. The V gene's germline CDR1 is SGDLS and CDR2 YYNGEE. The CDR3 DNA sequence: TGTGCCAGCAGCGTAGTTTCAGGTCGAAACTCTGGAAACACCATATATTTT. This translates into CASSVVSGRNSGNTIYF.

V and J are TRBV10-2 and TRBJ1-2, with 7 bases aligning to TRBD1. The CDR3 consists of 17 residues. Per the germline V gene, CDR1 is WSHSY and CDR2 is SAAADI. J was trimmed by 3 bases and V by 2 bases; bases with no gene match: 12. The CDR3 here is CASSEISRTGGDYGYTF. CDR3 sequence (DNA): TGCGCCAGCAGTGAGATATCCAGGACAGGTGGCGACTATGGCTACACCTTC.

This clone was picked up one time. V gene TRBV5-1 combines with J gene TRBJ1-1; 11 nucleotides match TRBD1. The J segment lost 1 base and the V segment lost 0 bases, leaving 5 bases of the junction unmatched. The CDR3 is made up of 17 amino acids. From germline, CDR1 is SGHRS and CDR2 YFSETQ. For the CDR3, the DNA is TGCGCCAGCAGCTTGGCCGGGACAGGGGGAAGGAACACTGAAGCTTTCTTT. Translating it yields CASSLAGTGGRNTEAFF. The whole variable domain, filled in from reference TRBV5-1 and TRBJ1-1, reads KAGVTQTPRYLIKTRGQQVTLSCSPISGHRSVSWYQQTPGQGLQFLFEYFSETQRNKGNFPGRFSGRQFSNSRSEMNVSTLELGDSALYLCASSLAGTGGRNTEAFFGQGTRLTVV.

The CDR3 DNA reads as TGTGCCATCCTAGCGGGGGGGGCAGATACGCAGTATTTT. As protein: CAILAGGADTQYF. V is TRBV10-3 and J is TRBJ2-3; 12 bases fit TRBD2. V lost 8 bases, J lost 4 bases, and 1 base stayed unmatched. The CDR3 has 13 residues. The germline V gene has CDR1 ENHRY and CDR2 SYGVKD.

The V gene is TRBV4-3, the J gene TRBJ1-2; possibly TRBD1 for D (5 bases). The CDR3 length is 14 residues. Germline values: CDR1 LGHNA, CDR2 YSLEER. Trimming removed 2 bases at V and 8 bases at J, with 15 bases between. The CDR3 is CASSQIAREEGYTF. The CDR3 nucleotides are TGCGCCAGCAGCCAAATCGCCAGGGAAGAAGGCTACACCTTC.

This sequence joins TRBV7-9 and TRBJ2-1; TRBD1 aligns across 7 bases. Trimming cost V 5 bases and J 2 bases; bases outside gene matches: 9. This CDR3 is built from 16 residues. Germline V gene sequence: CDR1 SEHNR, CDR2 FQNEAQ (reference sequence). CDR3 DNA: TGTGCCAGCAGCGGTGGATACAGGGGCACCTACAATGAGCAGTTCTTC. Residues: CASSGGYRGTYNEQFF.

V is TRBV6-5 and J is TRBJ2-6, with D possibly matching TRBD2 (6 bases). The CDR3 spans 16 residues. V lost 4 bases and J 4 bases, leaving 14 bases between the germline ends. Germline V CDR1 and CDR2: MNHEY, SVGAGI. The CDR3 DNA is TGTGCCAGCAGTTCCCAAGGAGGGCGAGGGGCCAACGTCCTGACTTTC. It is translated as CASSSQGGRGANVLTF.

This clone was recorded only once. The chain employs TRBV5-6 and TRBJ2-7, with D tentatively TRBD2 (6 bases). V dropped 2 bases and J dropped 1 base, with 13 bases sitting between them. In germline, CDR1 is SGHDT, CDR2 YYEEEE. This CDR3 contains 15 residues. For the CDR3, the DNA is TGTGCCAGCAGCTTCCGGGACTCCTCATCCTACGAGCAGTACTTC. Its translation: CASSFRDSSSYEQYF. The entire variable domain, with the rest obtained from reference TRBV5-6 and TRBJ2-7, is as follows: DAGVTQSPTHLIKTRGQQVTLRCSPKSGHDTVSWYQQALGQGPQFIFQYYEEEERQRGNFPDRFSGHQFPNYSSELNVNALLLGDSALYLCASSFRDSSSYEQYFGPGTRLTVT.

This rearrangement joins TRBV12-3 or TRBV12-4 to TRBJ1-5, with D perhaps TRBD1 (6 bases). Trimming took 3 bases from V and 8 from J, leaving 11 bases between them. This CDR3 spans 13 amino acids. The CDR3 coding sequence is TGTGCCAGCAGTTTTGCCGGGGACAAGCCCCAGCATTTT. Protein: CASSFAGDKPQHF.

This clone has only a few counts. For the CDR3, the DNA is TGTGCCAGCAGCTTAGAGGGACTGGGGAACACCGGGGAGCTGTTTTTT. This gives the protein CASSLEGLGNTGELFF. The V call is TRBV11-3, the J call TRBJ2-2; D is possibly TRBD2 (6 bases). The germline CDR1 and CDR2 sequences are SGHNT and YENEEA. CDR3 length equals 16 residues. Deletions cut 0 bases from V and 1 base from J, with 9 bases between.

The CDR3 sequence: CATSRDKAGRGYTF. For the CDR3, the DNA is TGTGCCACCAGCAGAGATAAGGCAGGTCGTGGCTACACCTTC. The chain recombines TRBV15 with TRBJ1-2; D is unresolved. Trimming took 0 bases from V and 7 from J, leaving 12 bases between them. In germline, CDR1 is LNHNV, CDR2 YYDKDF (reference sequence). This CDR3 comprises 14 residues.

In its sample, this clone was seen once. The chain's CDR3 is CASSPDSTYEQYF. The CDR3 DNA reads TGTGCCAGCAGCCCGGACAGCACCTACGAGCAGTACTTC. The J gene is TRBJ2-7, the V gene TRBV7-9; maybe TRBD1 (6 bases). The CDR3 length is 13 residues. The germline V gene encodes CDR1 SEHNR and CDR2 FQNEAQ (reference sequence). Trimming left V 5 bases short and J 2 bases short, with 10 bases between.

A word on this clone: This specimen includes other DNA sequences encoding the same CDR3. The chain combines TRBV6-5 with TRBJ2-7; possible D gene TRBD2, 5 bases. V shed 5 bases and J shed 2 bases, with 7 bases lying between them. The CDR3 covers 12 residues. Germline loops: CDR1 MNHEY, CDR2 SVGAGI. CDR3 in amino acids: CASSPGAYEQYF. DNA for the CDR3: TGTGCCAGCAGTCCCGGGGCCTACGAGCAGTACTTC.

This chain connects TRBV2 to TRBJ1-5, with 9 positions matching TRBD1. Germline values: CDR1 SNHLY, CDR2 FYNNEI. CDR3 length equals 15 residues. V dropped 7 bases and J dropped 2; count of bases not matched to a gene: 6. CDR3 nucleotides: TGTGCCAGCACCGGGACAGGGCTTGGCAATCAGCCCCAGCATTTT. Its translation is CASTGTGLGNQPQHF.

This chain connects TRBV9 to TRBJ2-5, with D maybe TRBD2 (6 bases). The CDR3 is made up of 15 amino acids. CDR1 and CDR2 (germline): SGDLS, YYNGEE. With 1 base removed from V and 1 base from J, the gap between germline ends came to 11 bases. In DNA, the CDR3 is TGTGCCAGCAGCGTAAATAGCGGAACCCAAGAGACCCAGTACTTC. It yields the protein CASSVNSGTQETQYF.

The chain links TRBV7-2 to TRBJ1-3; weak D call: TRBD1 (6 bases). Germline V gene lookup returns CDR1 SGHTA and CDR2 FQGNSA. The CDR3 length is 14 residues. V was pared by 3 bases and J by 2 bases, with 8 bases between. CDR3 protein: CASSLGGPGNTIYF. The CDR3 nucleotides read TGTGCCAGCAGCTTGGGGGGGCCTGGAAACACCATATATTTT.

The chain joins TRBV4-3 to TRBJ2-7, with 10 bases fitting TRBD1. Germline lookup yields CDR1 LGHNA and CDR2 YSLEER. Trimming removed 0 bases from V and 7 bases from J; junction bases left unmatched: 9. CDR3 length: 16 amino acids. The CDR3, as DNA: TGCGCCAGCAGCCAAGACGCCCGGACAGGGGGTGGTGAGCAGTACTTC. As protein: CASSQDARTGGGEQYF.

This sequence joins TRBV10-3 and TRBJ1-2; D possibly corresponds to TRBD1 (5 bases). This CDR3 has 17 amino acids. The V gene's germline CDR1 is ENHRY and CDR2 SYGVKD. The germline V and J ends were trimmed by 8 bases and 0 bases, with 22 bases remaining between them. CDR3 nucleotides: TGTGCCATCCGGACCCTAGGGGCAGCTTTATCTAACTATGGCTACACCTTC. Protein: CAIRTLGAALSNYGYTF.

The chain carries TRBV4-3 and TRBJ2-1; TRBD2 agrees at 11 bases. Trimming removed 0 bases from V and 4 bases from J; junction bases left unmatched: 11. The CDR3 is made up of 19 amino acids. Looked up from germline, CDR1 is LGHNA and CDR2 is YSLEER. The CDR3 sequence is CASSQDLGRIAGGYNEQFF. As DNA, the CDR3 is TGCGCCAGCAGCCAAGATCTTGGGAGGATAGCGGGGGGGTACAATGAGCAGTTCTTC.

V is TRBV18 and J is TRBJ2-3, with D maybe TRBD2 (6 bases). Looked up from germline, CDR1 is KGHSH and CDR2 is LQKENI. Deletions cut 2 bases from V and 0 bases from J, with 18 bases between. This CDR3 spans 18 amino acids. CDR3 loop: CASSPYRDLSRSTDTQYF. For the CDR3, the DNA is TGTGCCAGCTCACCATATAGGGACTTAAGCCGGAGCACAGATACGCAGTATTTT.

This chain uses TRBV4-1 with TRBJ2-1; TRBD2 agrees at 9 bases. There are 15 residues in the CDR3. V was clipped by 5 bases and J by 2 bases; unmatched bases: 4. Germline V gene lookup returns CDR1 MGHRA and CDR2 YSYEKL. CDR3 in DNA: TGCGCCAGCAGCGGCGGGGGGGCTCCCTACAATGAGCAGTTCTTC. Protein: CASSGGGAPYNEQFF.